The subject of this entry is one T cell receptor (beta chain). For repertoire sequencing, the TCR beta CDR3 regions were amplified from RNA transcripts. First-round RT-PCR employed HTBI primers, with a second-round multiplex PCR after it. One entry per CDR3 protein results from TCRdb running MiXCR on the multiplex PCR reads. The sample holds some 380,000 distinct CDR3 sequences; 15% to 17% are singletons and the top ten take about 7%. These data belong to a study of Graves' ophthalmopathy and Graves' hyperthyroidism. The V and J ends lost 6 bases and 7 bases, in that order; junction bases with no gene match: 5. The length of the CDR3 is 12 residues. CDR1 KGHSH and CDR2 LQKENI come from the germline V gene.

V usage is TRBV18 and J usage is TRBJ1-1, with 7 positions matching TRBD1. Material for sequencing was peripheral blood. This receptor was obtained from a woman between 18 and 30 years old with stable Graves' hyperthyroidism. The CDR3 DNA is TGTGCCAGCTCTGGAGGGGGCCATGAAGCTTTCTTT. This gives the protein CASSGGGHEAFF.